The 23 T cell receptor beta chains in this list originate from one sample, sequenced in a study of early T cells in non-severe SARS-CoV-2 infection. TCRdb reanalysed the 5' RACE reads using MiXCR and keeps one entry per CDR3 protein. The table includes roughly 34,000 distinct CDR3 sequences, 4% to 5% detected once. Input material: whole blood. All receptors derive from an adult who was a healthcare worker with PCR-confirmed SARS-CoV-2 infection or an uninfected control (not recorded which).

The table lists this clonotype with a few counts. This sequence joins TRBV7-9 and TRBJ2-3; D is ambiguous. Germline CDR1 is SEHNR and CDR2 is FQNEAQ (reference sequence). This CDR3 is built from 13 residues. Between the trimmed V and J ends, which lost 1 base and 5 bases, there was a span of 7 bases. Written as DNA, the CDR3 is TGTGCCAGCAGCTTAGACGGAAGAGATACGCAGTATTTT. This translates into CASSLDGRDTQYF.

V is TRBV6-5 and J is TRBJ2-6, with D maybe TRBD1 (5 bases). CDR3 size: 17 residues. Trimming cost V 5 bases and J 2 bases, with 16 bases left between them. The germline V gene has CDR1 MNHEY and CDR2 SVGAGI. CDR3 sequence (DNA): TGTGCCAGCAGTCCCCCTGGTAGACAGACTGGGGCCAACGTCCTGACTTTC. This encodes CASSPPGRQTGANVLTF.

This clonotype appeared a few times. The chain uses TRBV3-1 and TRBJ1-2, with D hard to call. V lost 2 bases and J 1 base, leaving 5 bases between the germline ends. The CDR3 has 13 residues. Germline V gene sequence: CDR1 LGHDT, CDR2 YNNKEL (reference sequence). The CDR3 DNA is TGTGCCAGCAGCCAACAGCTTAACTATGGCTACACCTTC. Translated, it gives CASSQQLNYGYTF.

The gene calls are TRBV12-3 or TRBV12-4 and TRBJ2-1; TRBD1 might be the D (6 bases). The CDR3 totals 12 residues. Trimming removed 2 bases at V and 10 bases at J, with 9 bases between. The CDR3 loop reads CASSLRGIEQFF. The CDR3 bases are TGTGCCAGCAGTTTAAGGGGGATCGAGCAGTTCTTC.

There are many counts of this clonotype. The chain couples TRBV3-1 to TRBJ2-7; a weak D match, TRBD1 (5 bases). The CDR3 is made up of 16 amino acids. CDR1 is LGHDT, CDR2 YNNKEL, per germline (reference sequence). Trimming removed 2 bases at V and 6 bases at J, with 20 bases between. The CDR3 loop is CASSQYQGPTLPEQYF. The CDR3 region has the DNA TGTGCCAGCAGCCAATATCAGGGTCCAACCCTCCCCGAGCAGTACTTC.

This clonotype was seen at least ten times. The rearrangement uses TRBV7-9 and TRBJ1-1, with D unresolved. From germline, CDR1 is SEHNR and CDR2 FQNEAQ (reference sequence). CDR3 length equals 13 residues. V lost 2 bases and J 1 base, leaving 5 bases between the germline ends. The CDR3: CASSLYGNTEAFF. Here the CDR3 DNA reads TGTGCCAGCAGCTTATACGGGAACACTGAAGCTTTCTTT.

This clonotype was recorded many times. The gene calls are TRBV4-2 and TRBJ2-1; 8 nucleotides align to TRBD2. The CDR3 totals 15 residues. The J segment lost 8 bases and the V segment lost 5 bases, leaving 11 bases of the junction unmatched. Looked up from germline, CDR1 is LGHNA and CDR2 is YNFKEQ. CDR3 sequence reads: CASSRERGGLYEQFF. CDR3 nucleotides: TGTGCCAGCAGCAGGGAACGGGGGGGGCTTTATGAGCAGTTCTTC.

This clonotype was seen a handful of times. This chain joins TRBV6-6 and TRBJ1-2; no definite D call. The CDR3 runs 14 residues. Per the germline V gene, CDR1 is MNHNY and CDR2 is SVGAGI (reference sequence). Trimming took off 5 bases at V and 4 bases at J, with 14 bases between the two ends. The CDR3 nucleotides are TGTGCCAGCAGTATGGACCGCACCCGCTATGGCTACACCTTC. Translation: CASSMDRTRYGYTF.

There are many counts of this clonotype. The CDR3 loop reads CASIGTYSHEQFF. CDR3 bases: TGTGCCAGCATTGGGACATATTCCCATGAGCAGTTCTTC. This sequence joins TRBV27 and TRBJ2-1, with D tentatively TRBD1 (6 bases). V was trimmed by 7 bases and J by 8 bases, leaving 15 bases between them. Germline V CDR1 and CDR2: MNHEY, SMNVEV (reference sequence). The CDR3 consists of 13 residues.

This clonotype was recorded a few times. The J gene is TRBJ1-5, the V gene TRBV2; TRBD1 matches 8 bases. From germline, CDR1 is SNHLY and CDR2 FYNNEI. J lost 8 bases, V lost 4 bases, and 7 bases had no gene match. This CDR3 region has 14 residues. CDR3 nucleotide sequence: TGTGCCAGCAGTGGGGGACAGGCAAGGGAGCCCCAGCATTTT. Protein sequence: CASSGGQAREPQHF.

This clonotype came up many times. This sequence joins TRBV7-8 and TRBJ1-4, with TRBD1 matching 8 bases. CDR1 and CDR2 from the germline V gene are SGHVS and FQNEAQ. With 5 bases clipped from V and 5 bases from J, the junction kept 7 bases outside the gene matches. CDR3 length equals 15 residues. In nucleotides, the CDR3 is TGTGCCAGCAGCCGTTCAGGGGGCCCAAATGAAAAACTGTTTTTT. As protein: CASSRSGGPNEKLFF.

This clonotype has at least ten counts. The chain has TRBV3-1 and TRBJ1-1; no clear D gene. Trimming pared 3 bases from V and 1 base from J, leaving 9 bases between. Germline V CDR1 and CDR2: LGHDT, YNNKEL (reference sequence). This CDR3 region has 14 residues. This chain's CDR3 is CASSQWQSNTEAFF. The CDR3 bases are TGTGCCAGCAGCCAGTGGCAGTCGAACACTGAAGCTTTCTTT.

This clonotype was seen many times. V is TRBV20-1 and J is TRBJ2-6; D uncertain. The CDR3 is made up of 14 amino acids. Per germline, CDR1 DFQATT and CDR2 SNEGSKA (reference sequence). Trimming removed 4 bases from V and 0 bases from J, with 7 bases in between. The CDR3 nucleotides are TGCAGTGCTAAGGAATTCTCTGGGGCCAACGTCCTGACTTTC. This encodes CSAKEFSGANVLTF.

This clonotype was seen just once. A junction end diverges from the germline sequence, so it may reflect a read error. The J gene is TRBJ1-6, the V gene TRBV9; D possibly corresponds to TRBD1 (5 bases). Germline loops: CDR1 SGDLS, CDR2 YYNGEE. This CDR3 comprises 14 residues. The CDR3 nucleotides are TGTGCCAGCAGCGTAGGGACACCTCGTTCACCCCTCCATTTT. It encodes CASSVGTPRSPLHF.

The sample holds many counts of this clonotype. The gene calls are TRBV4-3 and TRBJ2-5; D gene uncertain. This CDR3 has 15 residues. CDR1 LGHNA and CDR2 YSLEER come from the germline V gene. V was clipped by 0 bases and J by 5 bases, with 13 bases between them. In DNA form, the CDR3 reads TGCGCCAGCAGCCAAGAATCCACGGGTGGGGAGACCCAGTACTTC. It is translated as CASSQESTGGETQYF.

This chain links TRBV6-5 with TRBJ1-2; D not resolved. The V end lost 6 bases, the J end lost 6 bases, and 14 bases lay between the germline ends. Germline V gives CDR1 MNHEY, CDR2 SVGAGI. The CDR3 covers 13 residues. This CDR3 reads CASSPSGSDGYTF. The CDR3 nucleotides are TGTGCCAGCAGCCCCTCTGGGTCGGATGGCTACACCTTC.

Comments on this clonotype: With a much larger clone just one base away, this may be a read error. The genes are TRBV10-3 and TRBJ2-3; 10 bases are shared with TRBD2. The CDR3 extends over 15 amino acids. In germline, CDR1 is ENHRY, CDR2 SYGVKD. Here the CDR3 DNA reads TGTGCCTTCAGGGTAGCGGGGGGAGTAAAAGATACGCAGTATTTT. Translation gives CAFRVAGGVKDTQYF.

This clonotype was seen at least ten times. The chain links TRBV13 to TRBJ2-6; TRBD1 is a possible D gene (6 bases). This CDR3 is 16 amino acids long. Trimming left V 10 bases short and J 0 bases short, with 16 bases between. The V gene's germline CDR1 is PRHDT and CDR2 FYEKMQ (reference sequence). CDR3 amino acids: CATPDRPLSGANVLTF. CDR3 coding DNA: TGTGCCACCCCGGACAGACCCCTCTCTGGGGCCAACGTCCTGACTTTC.

In this sample, this clonotype turned up many times. This chain uses TRBV5-1 with TRBJ2-7; 7 positions agree with TRBD1. The CDR3 sequence is 15 residues long. V was pared by 0 bases and J by 8 bases, with 11 bases of the junction left unmatched. From germline, CDR1 is SGHRS and CDR2 YFSETQ. This CDR3 reads CASSLAGLDRDKQYF. CDR3 nucleotides: TGCGCCAGCAGCTTGGCCGGGCTAGACAGGGACAAGCAGTACTTC.

The J gene is TRBJ2-3, the V gene TRBV28; no firm D call. V lost 3 bases to trimming and J lost 4 bases, with 14 bases between them. This CDR3 is built from 15 residues. Germline V gene sequence: CDR1 MDHEN, CDR2 SYDVKM. CDR3 protein: CASSFLALPADTQYF. The CDR3, as DNA: TGTGCCAGCAGTTTCTTAGCACTCCCCGCAGATACGCAGTATTTT.

This clonotype was seen a few times. The J gene is TRBJ2-3, the V gene TRBV3-1; D gene uncertain. This CDR3 is 12 amino acids long. CDR1 is LGHDT and CDR2 is YNNKEL in the germline V gene (reference sequence). Trimming stripped 4 bases from V and 4 bases from J, with 6 bases between. This CDR3 reads CASSLRSDTQYF. The CDR3 DNA follows: TGTGCCAGCAGCCTACGCTCAGATACGCAGTATTTT.

The chain links TRBV3-1 to TRBJ2-7, with 9 bases matching TRBD1. Unmatched junction bases numbered 5, after V lost 5 bases and J lost 0 bases. CDR3 size: 15 residues. Germline V gene lookup returns CDR1 LGHDT and CDR2 YNNKEL (reference sequence). The CDR3 coding sequence is TGTGCCAGCAGCTTTGGGACAGGGAGCTCCTACGAGCAGTACTTC. This sequence encodes CASSFGTGSSYEQYF.

The CDR3 coding sequence is TGTGCCAGCTCGTCGGACAGGGGAGACATTCAGTACTTC. It is translated as CASSSDRGDIQYF. The gene calls are TRBV18 and TRBJ2-4; TRBD1 matches at 9 bases. This CDR3 has 13 residues. V trimming: 6 bases; J trimming: 8 bases; junction bases outside the gene matches: 5. Germline values: CDR1 KGHSH, CDR2 LQKENI.